This T cell receptor (beta chain) was observed in a study of control samples from healthy donors and cancer patients. The germline V gene has CDR1 SGDLS and CDR2 YYNGEE. This CDR3 region has 14 residues. Between the trimmed V and J ends, which lost 0 bases and 2 bases, there was a span of 9 bases. Data came from immunoSEQ multiplex PCR; TCRdb stores just in-frame clones and leaves some out. The top ten clones hold about 7.1% of a sample with about 140,000 clones, more than 80% of them seen once. Material for sequencing was blood. This chain uses TRBV9 with TRBJ2-7; tentatively, D is TRBD1 (5 bases). The TCR sequence derives from a man younger than 35 in good health. The CDR3 nucleotides read TGTGCCAGCAGCGTAGGACAGACTCCCTACGAGCAGTACTTC. It encodes CASSVGQTPYEQYF.